This T cell receptor beta chain was recorded in a study of blood T cell repertoires in COVID-19. Original processing methods: Nucleated cell counts were estimated from reference gene primer amplification. The protocol was immunoSEQ multiplex PCR, while the TCRdb copy is restricted to in-frame clones and leaves out a portion. Clone size and the V and J calls come from that table; the DNA yielded D and trimming. The data hold about 73,000 clones, with roughly 88% observed a single time. The CDR3 contains 17 residues. V lost 5 bases to trimming and J lost 9 bases; unmatched junction nucleotides: 16. Germline values: CDR1 LNHDA, CDR2 SQIVND (reference sequence).

This receptor was taken from a man older than 75 with active or convalescent COVID-19. Input material: peripheral blood. The chain joins TRBV19 to TRBJ2-1, with 10 nucleotides matching TRBD2. CDR3 in amino acids: CASSHLAGETPMGEQFF. The CDR3 DNA reads TGTGCCAGTAGTCACCTAGCGGGAGAAACCCCAATGGGTGAGCAGTTCTTC.